The sequence of this T cell receptor beta chain was determined in a study of blood T cell repertoires in COVID-19 (dated by TCRdb to the early 2020s). In the study overall: Samples from collaborators originated in the United States, Italy and Spain and spanned both the acute and convalescent phases of COVID-19. The material from the prospective study consisted of cDNA or gDNA derived from T cells, B-cell-depleted T cells, or PBMCs. The repertoires were made available in a free public database intended to serve as a resource for research on the immune response to SARS-CoV-2. The samples were drawn from the first 160 participants of the ongoing ImmuneRACE study and from about 1,200 subjects provided by 6 global collaborators. Where HLA class I and class II types were available, the types were taken from metadata supplied by the sample provider, not from assay-based typing. Deeply sampled blood TCRbeta repertoires from subjects exposed to, actively infected with, or recovered from COVID-19 were included in the dataset. Sample metadata almost always included a de-identified subject ID, COVID-19 status, age in years and sex. What the study reported, not specific to this receptor: Clinical and demographic metadata were provided uncurated, with the amount varying by source and participant.

Sequences SGHDT (CDR1) and YYEEEE (CDR2) are obtained from the germline V gene. V drops 3 bases and J drops 4 bases, leaving 16 bases in between. The CDR3 numbers 15 residues from cysteine through phenylalanine. Only the CDR3 DNA is retained, 45 bases long and in frame from the first base. TCRbeta CDR3 regions were amplified from genomic DNA by means of the immunoSEQ Assay, a bias-controlled multiplex PCR. As for the authors' bioinformatics: The number of nucleated cells in each sample was estimated by amplification of reference gene primers within the assay. To quantify the absolute abundance of each unique TCRbeta CDR3 rearrangement, sequence reads were collapsed and filtered. Productive Simpson clonality was computed per sample as the square root of Simpson's diversity index over productive rearrangements. Sourced from immuneACCESS, this table was stored by TCRdb with only in-frame sequences that have V and J called. A share of the clones is absent; for the studies checked, an unresolved V gene accounts for under half, and the remainder has no known explanation. V and J calls plus clone size are reproduced from that table; the DNA served to infer D and trimming. This sample gives about 200,000 clones in total; about nine tenths of them show up just once. Roughly 1.6% of the sample lies in the top ten.

Regarding this clone: The antigen it binds to is not known. One base away there is no much larger clone; base qualities are not given.

Each collaborating institution followed its own protocols to collect whole blood in K2EDTA tubes. For TCRbeta analysis, collaborators shipped samples as frozen whole blood, isolated PBMCs, or DNA extracted from either of those sample types. Sequencing was done on a sample of peripheral blood. The origin of this receptor is a man between 18 and 35 years old with active or convalescent COVID-19. The chain joins TRBV5-6 to TRBJ1-1; no D gene is confidently identified. The CDR3 here reads CASSSGGRHGTEAFF. The nucleotide sequence is TGTGCCAGCAGCTCCGGCGGTCGGCATGGCACTGAAGCTTTCTTT.